This is a list of T cell receptor beta chains from one sample in a study of control samples from healthy donors and cancer patients. Data came from immunoSEQ multiplex PCR; TCRdb stores just in-frame clones and leaves some out. Among about 190,000 clones listed, over 80% were seen once. The sequencing input was blood. The receptors shown here come from a man younger than 40 in good health. The CDR3 runs from the conserved cysteine through the conserved F or W. Each record gives: clone size, D gene, J gene, V gene, CDR3 DNA, CDR3 protein. A D gene is named only where the DNA matches it firmly. Rows may omit the clone size; those that give it use once, few, many or a size class.

clone size: NA
D gene: NA
J gene: TRBJ2-1
V gene: TRBV7-9
CDR3 DNA: TGTGCCAGCAGCGTCGGTAGCTCCTACAATGAGCAGTTCTTC
CDR3 protein: CASSVGSSYNEQFF

clone size: NA
D gene: NA
J gene: TRBJ1-5
V gene: TRBV4-1
CDR3 DNA: TGCGCCAGCAGCCAAGATCATGGGGTTTATCAGCCCCAGCATTTT
CDR3 protein: CASSQDHGVYQPQHF

clone size: NA
D gene: NA
J gene: TRBJ2-3
V gene: TRBV2
CDR3 DNA: TGTGCCAGCATCAGGGGTGGAGATACGCAGTATTTT
CDR3 protein: CASIRGGDTQYF

clone size: NA
D gene: NA
J gene: TRBJ1-2
V gene: TRBV3-1/TRBV3-2
CDR3 DNA: TGTGCCAGCAGCCAAGACAGGGTCCATGGCTACACCTTC
CDR3 protein: CASSQDRVHGYTF

clone size: once
D gene: NA
J gene: TRBJ1-2
V gene: TRBV6-5
CDR3 DNA: TGTGCCAGCAGCGACAGCTACTATGGCTACACCTTC
CDR3 protein: CASSDSYYGYTF

clone size: NA
D gene: TRBD2
J gene: TRBJ2-3
V gene: TRBV11-2
CDR3 DNA: TGTGCCAGCAGCTTGACTAGCGGGGGGGGAGGGACGCAGTATTTT
CDR3 protein: CASSLTSGGGGTQYF

clone size: NA
D gene: TRBD2
J gene: TRBJ2-3
V gene: TRBV27
CDR3 DNA: TGTGCCAGCAGTCCCTGGGCGGGGGGATATAGCACAGATACGCAGTATTTT
CDR3 protein: CASSPWAGGYSTDTQYF

clone size: NA
D gene: NA
J gene: TRBJ1-5
V gene: TRBV2
CDR3 DNA: TGTGCCAGCAGTGAACCAGGGCAAAGTCAGCCCCAGCATTTT
CDR3 protein: CASSEPGQSQPQHF

clone size: NA
D gene: TRBD1
J gene: TRBJ2-7
V gene: TRBV7-9
CDR3 DNA: TGTGCCAGCAGCCTCCTAGGGGGCCACGAGCAGTACTTC
CDR3 protein: CASSLLGGHEQYF

clone size: NA
D gene: NA
J gene: TRBJ1-1
V gene: TRBV4-1
CDR3 DNA: TGCGCCAGCAGCCAAGAACGTTCTACTGAAGCTTTCTTT
CDR3 protein: CASSQERSTEAFF

clone size: NA
D gene: NA
J gene: TRBJ1-1
V gene: TRBV11-1
CDR3 DNA: TGTGCCAGCAGCGGACTGGAGGACACTGAAGCTTTCTTT
CDR3 protein: CASSGLEDTEAFF

clone size: few
D gene: NA
J gene: TRBJ1-5
V gene: TRBV7-9
CDR3 DNA: TGTGCCAGCAGCTTAGGGCAGCGAGCCGACAATCAGCCCCAGCATTTT
CDR3 protein: CASSLGQRADNQPQHF

clone size: NA
D gene: TRBD1
J gene: TRBJ1-5
V gene: TRBV30
CDR3 DNA: TGTGCCTGGAGTGTACGTCTGGACAGGGGTGATAAAATAGCAACTCAGCCCCAGCATTTT
CDR3 protein: CAWSVRLDRGDKIATQPQHF

clone size: NA
D gene: TRBD1
J gene: TRBJ2-7
V gene: TRBV30
CDR3 DNA: TGTGCCTGGAGTGCGGACAGGGGGCCCTCCTACGAGCAGTACTTC
CDR3 protein: CAWSADRGPSYEQYF

clone size: NA
D gene: TRBD2
J gene: TRBJ2-1
V gene: TRBV7-3
CDR3 DNA: TGTGCCAGCAGCTTATTCCCGGGGGGGTCCCGGGATGAGCAGTTCTTC
CDR3 protein: CASSLFPGGSRDEQFF

clone size: once
D gene: NA
J gene: TRBJ2-1
V gene: TRBV5-1
CDR3 DNA: TGCGCCAGCAGCTTGGCGGGCGGTCAGCACAATGAGCAGTTCTTC
CDR3 protein: CASSLAGGQHNEQFF

clone size: NA
D gene: NA
J gene: TRBJ2-3
V gene: TRBV27
CDR3 DNA: TGTGCCAGCAGTTTTAGGGGGGCCTACACAGATACGCAGTATTTT
CDR3 protein: CASSFRGAYTDTQYF

clone size: many
D gene: TRBD2
J gene: TRBJ2-7
V gene: TRBV5-1
CDR3 DNA: TGCGCCAGTCGGGGGGTACGGGCCGATTCCTACGAGCAGTACTTC
CDR3 protein: CASRGVRADSYEQYF

clone size: NA
D gene: NA
J gene: TRBJ1-1
V gene: TRBV5-1
CDR3 DNA: TGCGCCAGCAGACTTCAGGGGGAAGCTTTCTTT
CDR3 protein: CASRLQGEAFF

clone size: NA
D gene: NA
J gene: TRBJ2-7
V gene: TRBV5-1
CDR3 DNA: TGCGCCAGCAGCTTGGAGGGGTCCTCCTACGAGCAGTACTTC
CDR3 protein: CASSLEGSSYEQYF

clone size: NA
D gene: TRBD2
J gene: TRBJ2-1
V gene: TRBV19
CDR3 DNA: TGTGCCAGTAGGGGACTAGCGGGGGGGGATGAGCAGTTCTTC
CDR3 protein: CASRGLAGGDEQFF

clone size: NA
D gene: TRBD1
J gene: TRBJ1-1
V gene: TRBV5-4
CDR3 DNA: TGTGCCAGCAGCTTGGGGTTGACAGGGCTGCAAACTGAAGCTTTCTTT
CDR3 protein: CASSLGLTGLQTEAFF

clone size: NA
D gene: NA
J gene: TRBJ1-6
V gene: TRBV5-1
CDR3 DNA: TGCGCCAGCAGCTTGGCAGGGATACAGTATAATTCACCCCTCCACTTT
CDR3 protein: CASSLAGIQYNSPLHF

clone size: once
D gene: NA
J gene: TRBJ1-5
V gene: TRBV30
CDR3 DNA: TGTGCCTGGAGTGATGAGAGCAATCAGCCCCAGCATTTT
CDR3 protein: CAWSDESNQPQHF

clone size: NA
D gene: NA
J gene: TRBJ1-5
V gene: TRBV2
CDR3 DNA: TGTGCCAGCGGAGGGTGGGGGGGCATCAATCAGCCCCAGCATTTT
CDR3 protein: CASGGWGGINQPQHF

clone size: once
D gene: NA
J gene: TRBJ2-2
V gene: TRBV2
CDR3 DNA: TGTGCCAGCAGTCTAGACACCGGGGAGCTGTTTTTT
CDR3 protein: CASSLDTGELFF

clone size: NA
D gene: NA
J gene: TRBJ2-7
V gene: TRBV7-9
CDR3 DNA: TGTGCCAGCAGCTTAGCGCCCGGGACTTCAACCCGAACCTACGAGCAGTACTTC
CDR3 protein: CASSLAPGTSTRTYEQYF

clone size: NA
D gene: TRBD2
J gene: TRBJ2-3
V gene: TRBV2
CDR3 DNA: TGTGCCAGCAGTGACCCGCGGGGGGACACAGATACGCAGTATTTT
CDR3 protein: CASSDPRGDTDTQYF

clone size: NA
D gene: TRBD1
J gene: TRBJ1-1
V gene: TRBV5-1
CDR3 DNA: TGCGCCAGCAGCTTGGGGGCAGGGGGCGGTGAAGCTTTCTTT
CDR3 protein: CASSLGAGGGEAFF

clone size: once
D gene: NA
J gene: TRBJ2-3
V gene: TRBV10-3
CDR3 DNA: TGTGCCATCAGCTCTAGCACAGATACGCAGTATTTT
CDR3 protein: CAISSSTDTQYF

clone size: NA
D gene: NA
J gene: TRBJ2-3
V gene: TRBV19
CDR3 DNA: TGTGCCAGTAGTATAGGAGGCACAGATACGCAGTATTTT
CDR3 protein: CASSIGGTDTQYF

clone size: NA
D gene: NA
J gene: TRBJ1-1
V gene: TRBV4-1
CDR3 DNA: TGCGCCAGCAGCCAAGATATTACAGGTGAAGCTTTCTTT
CDR3 protein: CASSQDITGEAFF

clone size: NA
D gene: NA
J gene: TRBJ1-3
V gene: TRBV6-5
CDR3 DNA: TGTGCCAGCAGTAGAGACGGATACTCTGGAAACACCATATATTTT
CDR3 protein: CASSRDGYSGNTIYF

clone size: NA
D gene: NA
J gene: TRBJ1-1
V gene: TRBV18
CDR3 DNA: TGTGCCAGCTCCCCGTCGAACACTGAAGCTTTCTTT
CDR3 protein: CASSPSNTEAFF

clone size: NA
D gene: TRBD2
J gene: TRBJ2-1
V gene: TRBV19
CDR3 DNA: TGTGCCAGTAGTAAGACCGGGACTAGTCTCAGGGAGCAGTTCTTC
CDR3 protein: CASSKTGTSLREQFF

clone size: NA
D gene: NA
J gene: TRBJ1-6
V gene: TRBV5-6
CDR3 DNA: TGTGCCAGCAGCTTGGGTCACAGGGCCGAGGATAATTCACCCCTCCACTTT
CDR3 protein: CASSLGHRAEDNSPLHF

clone size: NA
D gene: NA
J gene: TRBJ2-3
V gene: TRBV6-5
CDR3 DNA: TGTGCCAGCAGCCGGAGCACAGATACGCAGTATTTT
CDR3 protein: CASSRSTDTQYF

clone size: NA
D gene: NA
J gene: TRBJ1-2
V gene: TRBV27
CDR3 DNA: TGTGCCAGCAGTTCCTACGGGACGGGGGGCCCCTATGGCTACACCTTC
CDR3 protein: CASSSYGTGGPYGYTF

clone size: NA
D gene: NA
J gene: TRBJ1-6
V gene: TRBV6-5
CDR3 DNA: TGTGCCAGCAGTTACTCAGGGCAGATTAATTCACCCCTCCACTTT
CDR3 protein: CASSYSGQINSPLHF

clone size: NA
D gene: TRBD1
J gene: TRBJ1-1
V gene: TRBV6-4
CDR3 DNA: TGTGCCAGCAGTGAACAGGGGCGGTCCACTGAAGCTTTCTTT
CDR3 protein: CASSEQGRSTEAFF

clone size: NA
D gene: NA
J gene: TRBJ1-2
V gene: TRBV7-9
CDR3 DNA: TGTGCCAGCAGCTTGGTCCCCGGGTACTATGGCTACACCTTC
CDR3 protein: CASSLVPGYYGYTF